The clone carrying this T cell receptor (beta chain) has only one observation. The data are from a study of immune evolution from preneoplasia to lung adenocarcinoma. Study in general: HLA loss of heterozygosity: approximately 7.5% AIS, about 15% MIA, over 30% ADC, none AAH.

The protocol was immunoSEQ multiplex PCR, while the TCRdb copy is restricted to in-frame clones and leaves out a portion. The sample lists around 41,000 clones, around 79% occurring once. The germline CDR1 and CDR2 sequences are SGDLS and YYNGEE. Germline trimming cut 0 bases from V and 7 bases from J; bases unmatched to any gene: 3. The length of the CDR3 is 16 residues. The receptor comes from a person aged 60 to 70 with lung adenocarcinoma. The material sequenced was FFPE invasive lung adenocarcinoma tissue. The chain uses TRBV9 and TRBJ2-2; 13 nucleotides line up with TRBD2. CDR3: CASSVGLAGGNGELFF. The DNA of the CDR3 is TGTGCCAGCAGCGTAGGACTAGCGGGAGGTAACGGGGAGCTGTTTTTT.